This is a list of T cell receptor beta chains from one sample in a study of memory CD4+ T cells and cytomegalovirus serostatus. The protocol was immunoSEQ multiplex PCR, while the TCRdb copy is restricted to in-frame clones and leaves out a portion. This sample carries about 48,000 clones, roughly 78% of them seen once, and the ten largest clones take about 0.8%. Sequenced input: memory CD4+ T cells from blood. These receptors originate from an adult in good health and CMV-seronegative. The CDR3 runs from the conserved cysteine through the conserved F or W. Each record gives: D gene, clone size, V gene, J gene, CDR3 DNA, CDR3 protein. The D gene is left open where the match is weak. Clone size, where shown, is once, few, many, or a class for clones that have expanded.

>-|-|TRBV6-1|TRBJ1-5
TGTGCCAGCAGTGAAACAGCGAATCAGCCCCAGCATTTT
CASSETANQPQHF
>-|-|TRBV6-1|TRBJ2-1
TGTGCCAGCAGTGAAGCGGGAGGCCCCTACAATGAGCAGTTCTTC
CASSEAGGPYNEQFF
>TRBD2|few|TRBV29-1|TRBJ2-3
TGCGGCTTGTGGACGGGGGGGACAGATACGCAGTATTTT
CGLWTGGTDTQYF
>-|few|TRBV6-5|TRBJ2-1
TGTGCCAGCAAGGGGGGAATCTCGAATGAGCAGTTCTTC
CASKGGISNEQFF
>-|-|TRBV7-2|TRBJ2-1
TGTGCCAGCAGCTCCCGAGGAGCCTACAATGAGCAGTTCTTC
CASSSRGAYNEQFF
>-|-|TRBV30|TRBJ2-7
TGTGCCTGGAGGGGGGGTTACGAGCAGTACTTC
CAWRGGYEQYF
>-|-|TRBV29-1|TRBJ2-7
TGCAGCGTTGTGTCCATTTCCCTCTACGAGCAGTACTTC
CSVVSISLYEQYF
>-|-|TRBV11-2|TRBJ1-3
TGTGCCAGCAGCTTATTATCTGGGGTTGCTGGAAACACCATATATTTT
CASSLLSGVAGNTIYF
>TRBD1|-|TRBV5-1|TRBJ1-2
TGCGCCAGCAGCTATGGACAGGGAAAATATGGCTACACCTTC
CASSYGQGKYGYTF
>-|-|TRBV5-4|TRBJ2-3
TGTGCCAGCAGCTCTCTTCAGGGAAGGACAGATACGCAGTATTTT
CASSSLQGRTDTQYF
>-|-|TRBV19|TRBJ1-5
TGTGCCAGTAGTATAGGATGGGGCAGTTCGTCTCAGCCCCAGCATTTT
CASSIGWGSSSQPQHF
>-|-|TRBV9|TRBJ1-3
TGTGCCAGCAGCCCCAGAGGACCGCTCGGAAACACCATATATTTT
CASSPRGPLGNTIYF
>TRBD1|-|TRBV14|TRBJ1-2
TGTGCCAGCAGCCCACAGGGGAACTATGGCTACACCTTC
CASSPQGNYGYTF
>-|-|TRBV19|TRBJ2-7
TGTGCCAGTAAGGACAGTTTATCCTACGAGCAGTACTTC
CASKDSLSYEQYF
>TRBD1|-|TRBV6-5|TRBJ2-7
TGTGCCAGCAGTCTCGGACAGGCATCCCCTTACGAGCAGTACTTC
CASSLGQASPYEQYF
>TRBD2|-|TRBV9|TRBJ2-2
TGTGCCAGCAGCTCAACAATGGGGACTATCACTGGGGAGCTGTTTTTT
CASSSTMGTITGELFF
>-|-|TRBV12-5|TRBJ2-1
TGTGCTAGTGCTACCCGGGGTGGCGAGGGGGGACTTCACTACAATGAGCAGTTCTTC
CASATRGGEGGLHYNEQFF
>-|-|TRBV19|TRBJ2-1
TGTGCCAGTAGTACCCTTTACGAGTACGTCTACAATGAGCAGTTCTTC
CASSTLYEYVYNEQFF
>TRBD1|-|TRBV5-6|TRBJ2-3
TGTGCCAGCAGCGTACCGGGACAGGGGGCAGATACGCAGTATTTT
CASSVPGQGADTQYF
>-|-|TRBV6-1|TRBJ1-2
TGTGCCAGCAGTGTCGAAGGACAGCTCTATGGCTACACCTTC
CASSVEGQLYGYTF
>-|-|TRBV28|TRBJ1-2
TGTGCCAGCAGTTTAGGGCCACCGAAGGGCTACACCTTC
CASSLGPPKGYTF
>-|-|TRBV6-5|TRBJ1-6
TGTGCCAGCAGTTCAGGGTGGGATTCACCCCTCCACTTT
CASSSGWDSPLHF
>TRBD1|-|TRBV19|TRBJ1-4
TGTGCCAGTAGGCCCTCCCCGGGACAGGGCGGAAGTGAAAAACTGTTTTTT
CASRPSPGQGGSEKLFF
>TRBD2|-|TRBV11-2|TRBJ2-1
TGTGCCAGCAGCTTAGTAGCGGGAGGCCGCAATGAGCAGTTCTTC
CASSLVAGGRNEQFF